Included here is one TCR beta chain sequence, with context. What it binds is unknown. This CDR3 contains 14 residues. The germline gives CDR1 SGHTA, CDR2 FQGNSA. J was trimmed by 6 bases and V by 4 bases; bases with no gene match: 6. Libraries were prepared by immunoSEQ multiplex PCR; TCRdb keeps only in-frame clonotypes and omits some of them. The sample has roughly 62,000 clones, 90% to 95% seen once; the top ten hold roughly 2.3%. This entry comes from a study of cytomegalovirus exposure and HLA in healthy donors. Study-wide background: It was reported in a later analysis that the same platform had been used for the 120 or so validation repertoires as for the approximately 730 first-cohort repertoires.

Donors were drawn from the approximately 130-subject validation cohort, separate from the roughly 700-subject first cohort. Study results and limitations: According to a subsequent analysis, TCR clusters identified in the first cohort showed a tendency to co-occur across the approximately 120 validation repertoires. Most observed TCR sequences were rare, whereas some public TCRs were detected in many donors.

The specimen was PBMCs. The TCR was taken from a woman in her twenties or thirties in good health and CMV-seronegative. The chain employs TRBV7-2 and TRBJ1-5; 7 bases fit TRBD1. CDR3: CASSSRQGGQPQHF. Written as DNA, the CDR3 is TGTGCCAGCAGCTCCCGACAGGGTGGTCAGCCCCAGCATTTT.